Listed here are 20 T cell receptor beta chains from one sample, sequenced in a study of T cells in Graves' hyperthyroidism and ophthalmopathy. Authors of the study amplified TCR beta CDR3 regions from RNA transcripts. Using the HTBI primer set, a first-round RT-PCR was run on the TCR CDR3. TCRdb re-called the multiplex PCR reads with MiXCR, one entry per CDR3 protein. This table has approximately 570,000 distinct CDR3 sequences, nearly 20% appearing once. The specimen sequenced was blood. Receptors were obtained from a man aged 40-49 years with Graves' ophthalmopathy.

This clonotype was counted at least ten times. This chain joins TRBV28 and TRBJ2-7; D is undetermined. The CDR3 contains 12 residues. Germline V gene lookup returns CDR1 MDHEN and CDR2 SYDVKM. V was cut by 7 bases and J by 2 bases, with 9 bases left in between. In DNA form, the CDR3 reads TGTGCCAGCAAGGGCCTTCCCTACGAGCAGTACTTC. Translated, it gives CASKGLPYEQYF.

This clonotype was seen a few times. The gene calls are TRBV3-1 and TRBJ2-7; 11 bases align to TRBD1. V lost 2 bases to trimming and J lost 9 bases; unmatched junction nucleotides: 3. Per germline, CDR1 LGHDT and CDR2 YNNKEL (reference sequence). The CDR3 is made up of 13 amino acids. The CDR3 is CASSQPGQGGQYF. The CDR3 DNA reads TGTGCCAGCAGCCAACCGGGACAGGGGGGGCAGTACTTC.

This clonotype was found many times. The genes are TRBV20-1 and TRBJ2-3; 11 bases map to TRBD1. V lost 7 bases to trimming and J lost 4 bases; unmatched junction nucleotides: 4. This CDR3 is built from 13 residues. Germline V gene data show CDR1 as DFQATT and CDR2 as SNEGSKA (reference sequence). For the CDR3, the DNA is TGCAGTGTCGGGACAGGGGGTGCAGATACGCAGTATTTT. Its protein is CSVGTGGADTQYF.

The sample holds many counts of this clonotype. The gene calls are TRBV20-1 and TRBJ1-3; the match to TRBD1 covers 10 bases. Germline values: CDR1 DFQATT, CDR2 SNEGSKA (reference sequence). The junction had 0 bases not matched to a gene; V was cut back by 5 bases and J by 2 bases. The CDR3 contains 13 residues. CDR3 DNA sequence: TGCAGTGCTGGGACAGGGGCTGGAAACACCATATATTTT. This gives the protein CSAGTGAGNTIYF.

The table lists this clonotype with a count of one. This chain joins TRBV20-1 and TRBJ2-5; D possibly corresponds to TRBD1 (5 bases). Germline assignment: CDR1 DFQATT and CDR2 SNEGSKA (reference sequence). Trimming left V 6 bases short and J 5 bases short, with 19 bases between. This CDR3 is built from 14 residues. The CDR3 nucleotides are TGCAGTGCCCCAAACCCCTACAGGCGGGAGACCCAGTACTTC. Its protein is CSAPNPYRRETQYF.

CDR3 loop: CAWSGWVAGGTYQETQYF. The CDR3 region has the DNA TGTGCCTGGAGCGGTTGGGTAGCGGGGGGGACGTACCAAGAGACCCAGTACTTC. The chain combines TRBV30 with TRBJ2-5; TRBD2 matches 11 bases. V lost 3 bases, J lost 0 bases, and 12 bases stayed unmatched. Germline V gene sequence: CDR1 GTSNPN, CDR2 SVGIG (reference sequence). The CDR3 is 18 residues long.

A few counts support this clonotype. The J gene is TRBJ2-7, the V gene TRBV6-5; D gene ambiguous. The length of the CDR3 is 17 residues. The ends were cut back, 0 bases at V and 5 bases at J, with 20 bases in the middle. Germline V gene lookup returns CDR1 MNHEY and CDR2 SVGAGI. The CDR3 nucleotides read TGTGCCAGCAGTTACTCGAGGCCGGCCTGGGGTCGAAACGAGCAGTACTTC. Translating gives CASSYSRPAWGRNEQYF.

As concerns this clonotype: A much larger clone lies a single base off, so this may be a read error. The rearrangement uses TRBV5-5 and TRBJ1-1, with TRBD1 identical over 8 bases. The CDR3 contains 14 residues. In germline, CDR1 is SGHKS, CDR2 YYEKEE (reference sequence). In nucleotides, the CDR3 is TGTGCCAGCAGCTTGGCTGCAGGGGGCACTGAAGCTTCCTTT. Its protein product is CASSLAAGGTEASF.

Worth noting for this clonotype: This may be a read error: a much more frequent sequence differs by one nucleotide. The rearrangement links TRBV27 to TRBJ2-1; 10 nucleotides match TRBD2. V trimming: 5 bases; J trimming: 4 bases; junction bases outside the gene matches: 8. Germline V lookup: CDR1 MNHEY, CDR2 SMNVEV (reference sequence). The CDR3 has 16 residues. The chain's CDR3 is CASSLLTSGLYNEQFF. Written as DNA, the CDR3 is TGTGCCAGCAGTCTCTTGACTAGCGGGCTGTACAATGAGCAGTTCTTC.

The chain recombines TRBV14 with TRBJ2-7, with D perhaps TRBD2 (5 bases). V gave up 8 bases and J gave up 0 bases, with 17 bases separating them. CDR1 and CDR2 (germline): SGHDN, FVKESK. The CDR3 covers 15 residues. This CDR3 is CASGRGDGSSYEQYF. Written as DNA, the CDR3 is TGTGCCAGCGGTCGGGGAGACGGAAGCTCCTACGAGCAGTACTTC.

The chain employs TRBV2 and TRBJ1-3; D is unresolved. This CDR3 contains 15 residues. Deletions cut 8 bases from V and 0 bases from J, with 14 bases between. Germline CDR1 is SNHLY and CDR2 is FYNNEI. DNA of the CDR3: TGTGCCAGCGGACCCGGACTGAACTCTGGAAACACCATATATTTT. Translated: CASGPGLNSGNTIYF.

This clonotype was seen more than once but under ten times. V and J are TRBV20-1 and TRBJ1-5; D remains unclear. Germline V gene lookup returns CDR1 DFQATT and CDR2 SNEGSKA (reference sequence). V lost 3 bases to trimming and J lost 2 bases, with 11 bases between them. The length of the CDR3 is 14 residues. The CDR3 DNA sequence: TGCAGTGCTAGTAGGCAGGACGGCAATCAGCCCCAGCATTTT. It translates to CSASRQDGNQPQHF.

This chain connects TRBV6-1 to TRBJ2-1; D might be TRBD1 or TRBD2, each matching 5 bases. The ends were cut back, 1 base at V and 10 bases at J, with 11 bases in the middle. This CDR3 contains 13 residues. The germline CDR1 and CDR2 sequences are MNHNS and SASEGT. The CDR3 is CASSEGGRGEQFF. The CDR3 DNA follows: TGTGCCAGCAGTGAAGGTGGTCGGGGCGAGCAGTTCTTC.

This clonotype was recorded a few times. The chain uses TRBV20-1 and TRBJ1-5, with D possibly matching TRBD1 (6 bases). The CDR3 consists of 18 residues. Germline V gives CDR1 DFQATT, CDR2 SNEGSKA (reference sequence). V lost 0 bases and J 5 bases, leaving 23 bases between the germline ends. CDR3 sequence (DNA): TGCAGTGCTAGAGATGGGGGCGGGACAAGAGCTAGTTATCAGCCCCAGCATTTT. This translates into CSARDGGGTRASYQPQHF.

In this sample, this clonotype turned up many times. The chain uses TRBV28 and TRBJ1-1, with 12 bases fitting TRBD1. V shed 0 bases, J shed 2 bases, and the junction held 1 base outside the gene matches. Germline-derived CDR1 and CDR2 are MDHEN and SYDVKM. The CDR3 is 16 residues long. CDR3 sequence (DNA): TGTGCCAGCAGTTTATGGGGACAGGGGGCAAACACTGAAGCTTTCTTT. Translated, it gives CASSLWGQGANTEAFF.

There are many counts of this clonotype. This chain uses TRBV28 with TRBJ2-7, with 9 bases fitting TRBD1. From germline, CDR1 is MDHEN and CDR2 SYDVKM. The CDR3 is made up of 15 amino acids. Unmatched junction bases numbered 8, after V lost 7 bases and J lost 1 base. CDR3 DNA: TGTGCCAGCACCCTTGGAGGACAGGGGTCCTACGAGCAGTACTTC. Translation gives CASTLGGQGSYEQYF.

This clonotype was detected a few times. This chain joins TRBV20-1 and TRBJ2-1; TRBD2 aligns across 9 bases. The ends lost 3 bases at V and 6 bases at J; junction bases unmatched: 12. This CDR3 spans 16 amino acids. From germline, CDR1 is DFQATT and CDR2 SNEGSKA (reference sequence). The CDR3 DNA reads as TGCAGTGCTAGGGGGCCCCAGCGGGAGGTCATCAATGAGCAGTTCTTC. Residues: CSARGPQREVINEQFF.

The genes are TRBV5-1 and TRBJ2-7, with D possibly TRBD2 on 6 matching bases. The V end was cut by 6 bases, the J end by 3 bases, with 13 bases between. The CDR3 runs 13 residues. Germline values: CDR1 SGHRS, CDR2 YFSETQ. CDR3 loop: CASTASEYYEQYF. The CDR3 DNA reads as TGCGCCAGCACGGCTAGCGAATACTACGAGCAGTACTTC. Full variable domain (outside the CDR3, taken from reference TRBV5-1 and TRBJ2-7): KAGVTQTPRYLIKTRGQQVTLSCSPISGHRSVSWYQQTPGQGLQFLFEYFSETQRNKGNFPGRFSGRQFSNSRSEMNVSTLELGDSALYLCASTASEYYEQYFGPGTRLTVT.

Here the CDR3 reads CAISEDPLGHGTQYF. The CDR3 coding sequence is TGTGCCATCAGTGAGGATCCTTTAGGTCACGGGACCCAGTACTTC. This chain connects TRBV10-3 to TRBJ2-5, with no clear D. The CDR3 contains 15 residues. Between the trimmed V and J ends, which lost 2 bases and 7 bases, there was a span of 17 bases. From germline, CDR1 is ENHRY and CDR2 SYGVKD.

The table lists this clonotype with many counts. The chain links TRBV20-1 to TRBJ2-1, with D perhaps matching TRBD2 (6 bases). V lost 0 bases to trimming and J lost 3 bases, with 6 bases between them. The CDR3 spans 13 residues. Germline-derived CDR1 and CDR2 are DFQATT and SNEGSKA (reference sequence). CDR3 sequence reads: CSARDGGYNEQFF. The CDR3 coding sequence is TGCAGTGCTAGAGACGGGGGCTACAATGAGCAGTTCTTC.